This note documents a single T cell receptor beta chain sequence. Its matching antigen is unknown. The CDR3 consists of 13 residues. Trimming took off 3 bases at V and 7 bases at J, with 13 bases between the two ends. Germline V gene sequence: CDR1 SGHRS, CDR2 YFSETQ. Assay: immunoSEQ multiplex PCR; the TCRdb copy retains only in-frame clones and omits some. The table lists 100,000 to 150,000 clones, roughly 90% of them singletons. The data were taken from a study of T cell responses to AZD1222 COVID-19 vaccine. Whole-study findings and limits: Spike-specific TCR breadth rose after two AZD1222 doses, and depth rose as well.

The sample was peripheral blood, taken on day 0 of AZD1222 vaccination. V and J are TRBV5-1 and TRBJ2-5, with a weak D call TRBD1 (6 bases). This receptor was obtained from an adult in good health. CDR3 protein: CASSYYRDGTQYF. The CDR3 DNA reads TGCGCCAGCAGCTACTACAGGGATGGGACCCAGTACTTC.